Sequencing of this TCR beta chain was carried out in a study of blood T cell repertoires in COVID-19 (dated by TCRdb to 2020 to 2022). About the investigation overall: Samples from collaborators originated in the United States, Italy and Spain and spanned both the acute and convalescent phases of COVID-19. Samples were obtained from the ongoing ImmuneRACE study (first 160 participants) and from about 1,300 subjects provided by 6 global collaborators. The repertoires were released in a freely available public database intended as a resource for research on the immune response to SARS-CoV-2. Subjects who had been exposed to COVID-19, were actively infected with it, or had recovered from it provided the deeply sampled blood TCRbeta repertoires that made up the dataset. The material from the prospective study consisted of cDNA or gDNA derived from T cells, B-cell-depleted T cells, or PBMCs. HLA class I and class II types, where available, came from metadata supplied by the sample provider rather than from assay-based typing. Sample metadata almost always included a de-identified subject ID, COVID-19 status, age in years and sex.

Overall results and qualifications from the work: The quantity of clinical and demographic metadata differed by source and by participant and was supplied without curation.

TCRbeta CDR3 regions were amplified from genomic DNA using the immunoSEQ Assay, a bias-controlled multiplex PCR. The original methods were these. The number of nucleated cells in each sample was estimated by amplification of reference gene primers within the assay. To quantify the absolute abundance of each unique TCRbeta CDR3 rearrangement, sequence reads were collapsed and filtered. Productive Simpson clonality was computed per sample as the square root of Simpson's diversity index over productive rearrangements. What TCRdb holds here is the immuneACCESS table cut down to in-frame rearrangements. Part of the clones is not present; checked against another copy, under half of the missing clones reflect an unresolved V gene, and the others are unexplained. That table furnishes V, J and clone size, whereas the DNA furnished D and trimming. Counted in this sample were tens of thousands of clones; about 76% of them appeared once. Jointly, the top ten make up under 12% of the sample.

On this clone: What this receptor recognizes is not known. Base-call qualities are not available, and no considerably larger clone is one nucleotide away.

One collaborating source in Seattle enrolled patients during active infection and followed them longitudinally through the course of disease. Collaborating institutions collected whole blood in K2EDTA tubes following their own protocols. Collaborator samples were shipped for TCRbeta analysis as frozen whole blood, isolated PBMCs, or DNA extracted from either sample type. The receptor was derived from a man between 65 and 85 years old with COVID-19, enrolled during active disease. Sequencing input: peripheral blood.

In nucleotide form, the sequence is TGTGCCAGCAGTGACTCGAATCCAGGGGGCGAGCAGTACTTC. Protein translation: CASSDSNPGGEQYF. The chain couples TRBV6-4 to TRBJ2-7, with 7 bases matching TRBD1. CDR1 MRHNA and CDR2 SNTAGT were looked up in the germline V gene. Compared with germline, V lacks 0 bases and J lacks 6 bases; bases without a gene match: 5. The CDR3, cysteine through phenylalanine, is 14 amino acids long. CDR3 DNA only is kept here, 42 bases in frame from base 1.